The 20 T cell receptor beta chains below were found in one sample sequenced in a study of T cells in Graves' hyperthyroidism and ophthalmopathy (dated by TCRdb to about 2019). Library prep was done by multiplex PCR. Sequencing used an Illumina HiSeq 2000. Amplification of TCR beta CDR3 regions was carried out from RNA transcripts. A first-round RT-PCR of the TCR CDR3 used the HTBI primer set with the Qiagen OneStep RT-PCR kit. Starting from the raw public reads, TCRdb applied fastp trimming at Q25, assembled clones with MiXCR and retained in-frame beta chains. Each entry merges the rows of one CDR3 protein and shows their most common DNA and genes. Within this sample are approximately 400,000 distinct CDR3 sequences, with 13% of them counted one time only. The ten biggest clones cover more than 20% of the sample. Sample: blood. Receptors originate from a man aged 25 to 45 with Graves' hyperthyroidism that later progressed to Graves' ophthalmopathy.

This clonotype was observed a few times. The chain links TRBV20-1 to TRBJ1-5; perhaps TRBD1 as D (5 bases). V was trimmed by 1 base and J by 6 bases, leaving 19 bases between them. Germline V gene data show CDR1 as DFQATT and CDR2 as SNEGSKA (reference sequence). This CDR3 contains 16 residues. Written as DNA, the CDR3 is TGCAGTGCTAGAGGAATGCAGGGAGGTGTGGTTCAGCCCCAGCATTTT. Protein: CSARGMQGGVVQPQHF.

In its sample, this clonotype was seen many times. This chain links TRBV20-1 with TRBJ1-1; D remains unclear. V was pared by 3 bases and J by 3 bases, with 11 bases between. The CDR3 has 13 amino acids. Germline CDR1 reads DFQATT; CDR2 reads SNEGSKA (reference sequence). This chain's CDR3 is CSASKGLHTEAFF. The CDR3 nucleotides read TGCAGTGCTAGTAAGGGTCTGCACACTGAAGCTTTCTTT.

On this clonotype itself: At one end the junction does not follow the germline gene, possibly because of a read error. The chain couples TRBV30 to TRBJ1-5, with D possibly TRBD1 on 6 matching bases. The germline gives CDR1 GTSNPN, CDR2 SVGIG (reference sequence). This CDR3 has 14 residues. This chain's CDR3 is CVWSVRGGEQPQHF. The DNA for the CDR3 is TGTGTCTGGAGTGTACGAGGGGGTGAACAGCCCCAGCATTTT.

This clonotype has a count of ten or more. CDR3 loop: CSAEIPGNTEAFF. The CDR3 bases are TGCAGTGCTGAGATCCCCGGGAACACTGAAGCTTTCTTT. The chain carries TRBV20-1 and TRBJ1-1; D gene unclear. This CDR3 is built from 13 residues. Trimming pared 5 bases from V and 1 base from J, leaving 11 bases between. Germline V gives CDR1 DFQATT, CDR2 SNEGSKA (reference sequence).

Points on this clonotype: A read error is possible here, since a much larger clone lies one base away. The CDR3 sequence: CAGSLTGSQSYGYTF. DNA of the CDR3: TGTGCCGGCAGCCTAACGGGGAGCCAGTCTTATGGCTACACCTTC. This chain uses TRBV27 with TRBJ1-2; D unresolved. Germline loops: CDR1 MNHEY, CDR2 SMNVEV (reference sequence). The CDR3 spans 15 residues.

The gene calls are TRBV4-1 and TRBJ2-7, with 8 bases matching TRBD2. The germline V gene encodes CDR1 MGHRA and CDR2 YSYEKL. The J segment lost 2 bases and the V segment lost 3 bases, leaving 6 bases of the junction unmatched. The CDR3 is 15 amino acids. The CDR3 DNA reads as TGCGCCAGCAGCCATAAAGCGGGGGAGACCTACGAGCAGTACTTC. It is translated as CASSHKAGETYEQYF.

This clonotype was counted ten times or more. The chain has TRBV12-3 or TRBV12-4 and TRBJ1-5; D remains ambiguous. This CDR3 comprises 13 residues. V was shortened by 4 bases and J by 7 bases, with 11 bases between the two germline ends. The DNA for the CDR3 is TGTGCCAGCAGTTATCAGATCTTCCAGCCCCAGCATTTT. This sequence encodes CASSYQIFQPQHF.

V usage is TRBV16 and J usage is TRBJ2-7, with 8 bases aligning to TRBD2. Germline V gene data show CDR1 as KGHSY and CDR2 as FQNENV. The CDR3 loop spans 15 amino acids. The V and J ends lost 4 bases and 4 bases, in that order; junction bases with no gene match: 9. The CDR3 DNA follows: TGTGCCAGCAGCCCCCCGGGGGGGGGCCGGTACGAGCAGTACTTC. Translating gives CASSPPGGGRYEQYF.

There are many counts of this clonotype. This chain uses TRBV6-2 or TRBV6-3 with TRBJ2-1, with D maybe TRBD1 (6 bases). Trimming shortened V by 4 bases and J by 8 bases, and 21 bases separated the two germline ends. CDR3 size: 16 residues. CDR1 MNHEY and CDR2 SVGEGT come from the germline V gene. The CDR3 DNA reads TGTGCCAGCAGTTCAGACAGGAAGACCCCTAAGGATGAGCAGTTCTTC. Its protein is CASSSDRKTPKDEQFF.

This clonotype was recorded at least ten times. V is TRBV28 and J is TRBJ1-3, with a tentative D call TRBD1 (6 bases). From germline, CDR1 is MDHEN and CDR2 SYDVKM. The V end was cut by 8 bases, the J end by 0 bases, with 14 bases between. The CDR3 length is 15 residues. This CDR3 reads CASGLGAVSGNTIYF. The CDR3 coding sequence is TGTGCCAGCGGATTGGGGGCTGTCTCTGGAAACACCATATATTTT.

This clonotype showed up many times. The chain carries TRBV20-1 and TRBJ2-7, with D uncertain. The V end lost 6 bases, the J end lost 3 bases, and 9 bases lay between the germline ends. Germline V gene data show CDR1 as DFQATT and CDR2 as SNEGSKA (reference sequence). The CDR3 is made up of 11 amino acids. Here the CDR3 reads CSALLIYEQYF. The CDR3 DNA reads TGCAGTGCCCTACTGATCTACGAGCAGTACTTC.

The chain couples TRBV18 to TRBJ2-7; no reliable D call. The CDR3 has 13 amino acids. V lost 6 bases and J 1 base, leaving 10 bases between the germline ends. CDR1 and CDR2 from the germline V gene are KGHSH and LQKENI. CDR3 amino acids: CASSAGDSYEQYF. In DNA form, the CDR3 reads TGTGCCAGCTCGGCTGGGGATTCCTACGAGCAGTACTTC.

V gene TRBV5-1 combines with J gene TRBJ2-7; D ambiguous. The ends were cut back, 2 bases at V and 0 bases at J, with 9 bases in the middle. The CDR3 loop spans 14 amino acids. Per the germline V gene, CDR1 is SGHRS and CDR2 is YFSETQ. CDR3 in DNA: TGCGCCAGCAGCTTAAGGTATAGCTCCTACGAGCAGTACTTC. This gives the protein CASSLRYSSYEQYF.

This clonotype was seen repeatedly, ten times or more. The chain is built from TRBV7-9 and TRBJ2-1, with D perhaps TRBD1 or TRBD2 (6 bases each). Germline V lookup: CDR1 SEHNR, CDR2 FQNEAQ (reference sequence). V lost 3 bases to trimming and J lost 8 bases, with 11 bases between them. The CDR3 is 13 residues long. In DNA form, the CDR3 reads TGTGCCAGCAGCTTCTGGGGGGCCCATGAGCAGTTCTTC. Amino acids: CASSFWGAHEQFF.

Of note for this clonotype: This could be a read error, since a much larger clone is one nucleotide away. The gene calls are TRBV3-1 and TRBJ2-7, with 8 bases matching TRBD1. Germline CDR1 is LGHDT and CDR2 is YNNKEL (reference sequence). The CDR3 sequence is 16 residues long. CDR3 sequence: CASSSSTGAEDYEHYF. The CDR3 coding sequence is TGTGCCAGCAGCTCATCGACAGGGGCAGAAGACTACGAGCACTACTTC.

This clonotype was observed at least ten times. This chain links TRBV5-1 with TRBJ1-5, with unresolved D. Germline loops: CDR1 SGHRS, CDR2 YFSETQ. V lost 0 bases and J lost 6, with 7 bases in between. CDR3 length equals 13 residues. The CDR3, as DNA: TGCGCCAGCAGCTTGGCTGGCTTTCAGCCCCAGCATTTT. It translates to CASSLAGFQPQHF.

Concerning this clonotype: A read error may explain this, as a much larger clone is one base away. This chain connects TRBV18 to TRBJ2-7, with D perhaps matching TRBD1 or TRBD2 (6 bases each). This CDR3 comprises 16 residues. Germline V CDR1 and CDR2: KGHSH, LQKENI. CDR3 amino acids: CVSSPPGAQASYEQYF. The CDR3 DNA follows: TGTGTCAGCTCACCACCGGGGGCACAGGCCTCCTACGAGCAGTACTTC. The whole variable domain, remainder taken from reference TRBV18 and TRBJ2-7, is NAGVMQNPRHLVRRRGQEARLRCSPMKGHSHVYWYRQLPEEGLKFMVYLQKENIIDESGMPKERFSAEFPKEGPSILRIQQVVRGDSAAYFCVSSPPGAQASYEQYFGPGTRLTVT.

In this sample, this clonotype turned up many times. The rearrangement uses TRBV6-1 and TRBJ2-7; 8 positions match TRBD2. CDR3 length equals 14 residues. The V gene end was trimmed by 5 bases and the J gene end by 0 bases; junction bases not matched to a gene: 3. Germline V gene sequence: CDR1 MNHNS, CDR2 SASEGT. CDR3 nucleotides: TGTGCCAGCAGTCCAGGGACTAGCTCCTACGAGCAGTACTTC. This codes for CASSPGTSSYEQYF.

The chain recombines TRBV14 with TRBJ1-2, with D uncertain. V lost 1 base and J 4 bases, leaving 10 bases between the germline ends. Germline V gene sequence: CDR1 SGHDN, CDR2 FVKESK. This CDR3 has 14 amino acids. CDR3 loop: CASSQVLGPYGYTF. CDR3 coding DNA: TGTGCCAGCAGCCAAGTGCTAGGGCCCTATGGCTACACCTTC.

This clonotype was detected ten times or more. This CDR3 reads CASSPMTVGRGIGNTIYF. The CDR3 bases are TGTGCCAGCAGTCCTATGACGGTGGGCAGGGGAATAGGAAACACCATATATTTT. This sequence joins TRBV27 and TRBJ1-3; maybe TRBD1 (6 bases). Trimming pared 5 bases from V and 4 bases from J, leaving 24 bases between. This CDR3 region has 18 residues. The germline V gene has CDR1 MNHEY and CDR2 SMNVEV (reference sequence).